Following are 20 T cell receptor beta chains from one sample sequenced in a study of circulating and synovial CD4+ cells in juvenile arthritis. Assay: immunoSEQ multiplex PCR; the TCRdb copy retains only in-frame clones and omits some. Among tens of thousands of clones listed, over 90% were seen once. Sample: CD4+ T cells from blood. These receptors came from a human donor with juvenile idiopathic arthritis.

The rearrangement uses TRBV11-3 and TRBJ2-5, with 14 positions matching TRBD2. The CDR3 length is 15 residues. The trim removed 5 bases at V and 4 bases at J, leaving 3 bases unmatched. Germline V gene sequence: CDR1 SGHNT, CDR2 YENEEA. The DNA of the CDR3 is TGTGCCAGCAGCCCCGGACTAGCGGGGGGAGAGACCCAGTACTTC. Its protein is CASSPGLAGGETQYF. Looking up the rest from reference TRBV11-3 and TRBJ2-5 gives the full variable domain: EAGVVQSPRYKIIEKKQPVAFWCNPISGHNTLYWYLQNLGQGPELLIRYENEEAVDDSQLPKDRFSAERLKGVDSTLKIQPAELGDSAVYLCASSPGLAGGETQYFGPGTRLLVL.

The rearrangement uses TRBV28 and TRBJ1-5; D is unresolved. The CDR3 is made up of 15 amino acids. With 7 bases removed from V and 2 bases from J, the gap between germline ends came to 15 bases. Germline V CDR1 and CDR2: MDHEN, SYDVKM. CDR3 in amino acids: CASTTAEGGNQPQHF. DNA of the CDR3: TGTGCCAGCACAACAGCCGAAGGTGGCAATCAGCCCCAGCATTTT.

Here the CDR3 reads CASSASGSYEQYF. The DNA of the CDR3 is TGCGCCAGCAGCGCTAGCGGCTCCTACGAGCAGTACTTC. The chain links TRBV5-1 to TRBJ2-7; 7 nucleotides align to TRBD2. This CDR3 comprises 13 residues. J lost 0 bases, V lost 4 bases, and 1 base had no gene match. Germline values: CDR1 SGHRS, CDR2 YFSETQ.

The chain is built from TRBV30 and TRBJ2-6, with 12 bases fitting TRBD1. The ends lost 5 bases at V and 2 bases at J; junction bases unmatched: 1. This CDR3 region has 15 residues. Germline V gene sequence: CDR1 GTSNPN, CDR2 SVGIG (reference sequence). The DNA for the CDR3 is TGTGCCTGGGGGACAGGGGGCGCTGGGGCCAACGTCCTGACTTTC. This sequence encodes CAWGTGGAGANVLTF.

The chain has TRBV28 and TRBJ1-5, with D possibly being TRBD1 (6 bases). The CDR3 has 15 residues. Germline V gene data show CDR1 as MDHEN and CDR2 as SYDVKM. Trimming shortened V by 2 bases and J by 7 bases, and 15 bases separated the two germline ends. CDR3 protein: CASSLTGKSGQPQHF. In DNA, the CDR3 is TGTGCCAGCAGTTTAACAGGGAAATCTGGCCAGCCCCAGCATTTT. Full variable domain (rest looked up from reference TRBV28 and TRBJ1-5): DVKVTQSSRYLVKRTGEKVFLECVQDMDHENMFWYRQDPGLGLRLIYFSYDVKMKEKGDIPEGYSVSREKKERFSLILESASTNQTSMYLCASSLTGKSGQPQHFGDGTRLSIL.

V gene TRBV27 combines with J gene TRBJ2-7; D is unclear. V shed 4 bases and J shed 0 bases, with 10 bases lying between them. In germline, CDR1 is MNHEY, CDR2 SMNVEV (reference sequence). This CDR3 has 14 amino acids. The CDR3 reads CASSWQAFSYEQYF. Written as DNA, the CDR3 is TGTGCCAGCAGTTGGCAGGCCTTCTCCTACGAGCAGTACTTC.

The CDR3 coding sequence is TGTGCCAGCTCACCGCGGAGGACAGGGGGCACGGGTAATGAAAAACTGTTTTTT. This sequence encodes CASSPRRTGGTGNEKLFF. V and J are TRBV18 and TRBJ1-4; 11 nucleotides line up with TRBD1. Per germline, CDR1 KGHSH and CDR2 LQKENI. V was clipped by 3 bases and J by 4 bases; unmatched bases: 10. The CDR3 consists of 18 residues.

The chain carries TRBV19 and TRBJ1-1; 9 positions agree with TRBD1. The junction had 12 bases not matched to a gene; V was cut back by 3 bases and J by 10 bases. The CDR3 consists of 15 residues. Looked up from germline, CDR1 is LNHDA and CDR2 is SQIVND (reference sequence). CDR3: CASSIGTGMPRGAFF. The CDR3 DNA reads TGTGCCAGTAGTATCGGGACAGGGATGCCCCGTGGAGCTTTCTTT.

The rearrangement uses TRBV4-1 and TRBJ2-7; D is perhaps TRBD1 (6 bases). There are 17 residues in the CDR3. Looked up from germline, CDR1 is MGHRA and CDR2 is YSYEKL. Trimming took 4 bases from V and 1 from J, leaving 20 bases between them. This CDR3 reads CASSRMQQGAASYEQYF. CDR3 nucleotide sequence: TGCGCCAGCAGCCGAATGCAACAGGGTGCCGCTTCCTACGAGCAGTACTTC.

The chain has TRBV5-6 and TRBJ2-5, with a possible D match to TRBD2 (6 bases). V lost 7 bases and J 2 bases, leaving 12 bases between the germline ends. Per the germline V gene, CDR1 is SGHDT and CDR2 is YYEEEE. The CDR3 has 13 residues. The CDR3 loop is CASQGLDQETQYF. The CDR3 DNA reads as TGTGCCAGCCAGGGACTGGATCAAGAGACCCAGTACTTC.

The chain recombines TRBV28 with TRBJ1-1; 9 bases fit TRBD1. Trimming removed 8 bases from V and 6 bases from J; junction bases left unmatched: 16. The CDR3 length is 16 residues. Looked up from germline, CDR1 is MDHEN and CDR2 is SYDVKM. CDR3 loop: CASSLTGGGLRSEAFF. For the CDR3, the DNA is TGTGCCAGCTCCCTAACAGGGGGCGGTCTAAGGTCTGAAGCTTTCTTT.

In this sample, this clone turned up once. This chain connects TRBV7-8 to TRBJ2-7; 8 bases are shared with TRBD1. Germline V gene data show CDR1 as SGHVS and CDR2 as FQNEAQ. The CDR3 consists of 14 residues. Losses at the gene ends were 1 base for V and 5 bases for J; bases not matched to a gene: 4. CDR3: CASSLGRGPHEQYF. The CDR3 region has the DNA TGTGCCAGCAGCTTAGGCAGGGGGCCCCACGAGCAGTACTTC.

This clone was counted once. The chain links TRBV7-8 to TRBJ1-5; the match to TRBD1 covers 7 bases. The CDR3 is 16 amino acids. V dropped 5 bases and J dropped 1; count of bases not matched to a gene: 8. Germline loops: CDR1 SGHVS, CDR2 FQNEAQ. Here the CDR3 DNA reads TGTGCCAGCAGCCTTTATACAGGGGCGAGCAATCAGCCCCAGCATTTT. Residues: CASSLYTGASNQPQHF.

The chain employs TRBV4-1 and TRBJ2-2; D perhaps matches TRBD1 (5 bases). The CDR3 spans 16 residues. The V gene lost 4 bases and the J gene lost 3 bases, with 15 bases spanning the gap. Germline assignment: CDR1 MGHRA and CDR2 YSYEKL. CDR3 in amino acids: CASSLGQGQDTGELFF. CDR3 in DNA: TGCGCCAGCAGCCTGGGGCAGGGTCAGGACACCGGGGAGCTGTTTTTT.

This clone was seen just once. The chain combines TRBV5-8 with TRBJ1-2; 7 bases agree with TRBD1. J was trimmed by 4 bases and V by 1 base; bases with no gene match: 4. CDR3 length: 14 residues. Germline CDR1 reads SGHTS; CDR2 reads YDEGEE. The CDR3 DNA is TGTGCCAGCAGCTTGACAGGGGTGAGCTATGGCTACACCTTC. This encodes CASSLTGVSYGYTF.

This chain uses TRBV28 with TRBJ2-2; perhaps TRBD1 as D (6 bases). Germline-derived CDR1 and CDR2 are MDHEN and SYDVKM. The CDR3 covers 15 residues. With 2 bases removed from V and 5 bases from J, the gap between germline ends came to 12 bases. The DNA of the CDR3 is TGTGCCAGCAGTTTACCCCACCAGGGGACCGGGGAGCTGTTTTTT. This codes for CASSLPHQGTGELFF.

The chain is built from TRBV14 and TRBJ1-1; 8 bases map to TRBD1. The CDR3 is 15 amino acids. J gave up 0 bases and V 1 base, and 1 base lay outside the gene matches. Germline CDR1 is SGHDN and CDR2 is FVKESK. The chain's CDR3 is CASSQARGLNTEAFF. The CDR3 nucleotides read TGTGCCAGCAGCCAAGCCAGGGGGCTGAACACTGAAGCTTTCTTT.

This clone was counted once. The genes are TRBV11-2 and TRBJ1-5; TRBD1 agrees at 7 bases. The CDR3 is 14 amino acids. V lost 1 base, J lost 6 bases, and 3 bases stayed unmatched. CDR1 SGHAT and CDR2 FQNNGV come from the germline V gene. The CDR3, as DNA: TGTGCCAGCAGCTTAGCAGGACAGGCTCAGCCCCAGCATTTT. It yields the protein CASSLAGQAQPQHF.

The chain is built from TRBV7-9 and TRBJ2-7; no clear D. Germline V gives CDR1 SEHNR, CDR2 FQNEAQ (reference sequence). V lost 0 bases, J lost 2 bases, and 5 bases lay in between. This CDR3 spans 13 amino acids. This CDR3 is CASSLAPTYEQYF. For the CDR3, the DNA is TGTGCCAGCAGCTTAGCCCCCACCTACGAGCAGTACTTC.

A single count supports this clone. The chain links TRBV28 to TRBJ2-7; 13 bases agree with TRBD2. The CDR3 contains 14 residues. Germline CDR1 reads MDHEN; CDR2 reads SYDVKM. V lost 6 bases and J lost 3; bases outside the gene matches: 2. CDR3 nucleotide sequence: TGTGCCAGCAGGAGGACTAGCGGGGGCTACGAGCAGTACTTC. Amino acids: CASRRTSGGYEQYF.